The source of this TCR beta chain is a study of early T cells in non-severe SARS-CoV-2 infection. Study in general: With bulk RNA from unsorted whole blood as input, sequencing yielded unpaired chains.

Study-wide results and limits: Anti-spike CD8 specificities were favored by VDJdb matching, whose results missed private and CD4 specificities.

Individual cDNA molecules carried attached unique molecular identifiers. One entry per CDR3 protein, called by TCRdb with MiXCR from the 5' RACE reads. The table lists about 99,000 distinct CDR3 sequences, 15% to 20% of them singletons. This clonotype was observed a few times. What it binds is not known. Germline V gene lookup returns CDR1 LGHNA and CDR2 YSLEER. The CDR3 totals 17 residues. The V gene lost 0 bases and the J gene lost 5 bases, with 17 bases spanning the gap. The receptor was derived from an adult who was a healthcare worker with PCR-confirmed SARS-CoV-2 infection or an uninfected control (not recorded which). The chain couples TRBV4-3 to TRBJ2-1, with D perhaps matching TRBD2 (5 bases). Input material: whole blood. CDR3 sequence: CASSQDGGHFPHNEQFF. The DNA for the CDR3 is TGCGCCAGCAGCCAAGATGGAGGTCATTTCCCTCACAATGAGCAGTTCTTC.